This TCR beta chain was captured in a study of blood T cell repertoires in COVID-19. Across the study: Acute and convalescent COVID-19 samples came from the United States, Italy and Spain.

Trimming pared 2 bases from V and 4 bases from J, leaving 9 bases between. The CDR3 is made up of 12 amino acids. Germline V gene sequence: CDR1 GTSNPN, CDR2 SVGIG (reference sequence). Original processing methods: It was from reference gene primer amplification that nucleated cell counts were estimated. Method: immunoSEQ multiplex PCR; TCRdb's copy keeps in-frame clones and lacks some. Clone size and V and J calls were adopted from that table, with D and trimming inferred from the DNA. The sample carries 68,000 or so clones, 70% to 85% recorded once. The chain joins TRBV30 to TRBJ2-7; the D gene is possibly TRBD2 (5 bases). The sequence was collected from a human donor in a cohort sampled during active COVID-19. The sample consisted of peripheral blood. The CDR3 is CAWSTGWYEQYF. In DNA, the CDR3 is TGTGCCTGGAGTACGGGGTGGTACGAGCAGTACTTC.